This T cell receptor (beta chain) was identified in a study of blood T cell repertoires in COVID-19. Generated by immunoSEQ multiplex PCR, the TCRdb table keeps only in-frame clones and is missing some. The repertoire consists of about 200,000 clones, with about 90% occurring once and the leading ten covering around 1.5%. Sequencing was done on a sample of peripheral blood. This receptor was obtained from a man younger than 35 with active or convalescent COVID-19.

CDR3: CASSQEGLAGGTVGELFF. CDR3 DNA: TGTGCCAGCAGCCAAGAAGGACTAGCGGGAGGTACGGTCGGGGAGCTGTTTTTT. The chain has TRBV4-2 and TRBJ2-2; 14 bases agree with TRBD2. The V segment lost 0 bases and the J segment 7 bases; nucleotides outside the gene matches: 7. The V gene's germline CDR1 is LGHNA and CDR2 YNFKEQ. This CDR3 has 18 amino acids.